One and the same sample provided the 4 T cell receptor beta chains below, sequenced in a study of T cells in localized non-small cell lung cancer. The protocol was immunoSEQ multiplex PCR, while the TCRdb copy is restricted to in-frame clones and leaves out a portion. This sample has more than 50,000 clones, with approximately 82% found just once. Sample: peripheral blood, taken before any cancer treatment. All receptors come from a female donor of 60 years or more with stage II squamous cell lung carcinoma.

The genes are TRBV28 and TRBJ1-2; TRBD1 might be the D (5 bases). Trimming took off 5 bases at V and 0 bases at J, with 10 bases between the two ends. Germline-derived CDR1 and CDR2 are MDHEN and SYDVKM. This CDR3 has 14 amino acids. CDR3 loop: CASSTGGSNYGYTF. In DNA, the CDR3 is TGTGCCAGCAGTACGGGGGGGTCTAACTATGGCTACACCTTC.

J is TRBJ1-3 and V is TRBV9, with a weak D call TRBD1 (5 bases). V was clipped by 3 bases and J by 2 bases, with 9 bases between them. The CDR3 is made up of 14 amino acids. The V gene's germline CDR1 is SGDLS and CDR2 YYNGEE. In DNA, the CDR3 is TGTGCCAGCAGCGCCCCAGGGACTGGAAACACCATATATTTT. Translation: CASSAPGTGNTIYF. Full variable domain (outside the CDR3, taken from reference TRBV9 and TRBJ1-3): DSGVTQTPKHLITATGQRVTLRCSPRSGDLSVYWYQQSLDQGLQFLIQYYNGEERAKGNILERFSAQQFPDLHSELNLSSLELGDSALYFCASSAPGTGNTIYFGEGSWLTVV.

The rearrangement links TRBV7-2 to TRBJ2-1; D may be TRBD1 or TRBD2 (5 bases each). With 2 bases removed from V and 0 bases from J, the gap between germline ends came to 11 bases. This CDR3 is 16 amino acids long. CDR1 is SGHTA, CDR2 FQGNSA, per germline. CDR3 bases: TGTGCCAGCAGCTTATCCCCGGGACCCTCCTACAATGAGCAGTTCTTC. Translating it yields CASSLSPGPSYNEQFF. Based on the CDR3 plus reference TRBV7-2 and TRBJ2-1, the full variable domain is GAGVSQSPSNKVTEKGKDVELRCDPISGHTALYWYRQSLGQGLEFLIYFQGNSAPDKSGLPSDRFSAERTGGSVSTLTIQRTQQEDSAVYLCASSLSPGPSYNEQFFGPGTRLTVL.

The chain links TRBV19 to TRBJ2-7, with D perhaps TRBD1 or TRBD2 (5 bases each). Germline-derived CDR1 and CDR2 are LNHDA and SQIVND (reference sequence). Trimming cost V 8 bases and J 1 base, with 18 bases left between them. The CDR3 totals 15 residues. The CDR3 region has the DNA TGTGCCAGTCTTAAGTCCCGGGACGGTTCCTACGAGCAGTACTTC. This gives the protein CASLKSRDGSYEQYF.